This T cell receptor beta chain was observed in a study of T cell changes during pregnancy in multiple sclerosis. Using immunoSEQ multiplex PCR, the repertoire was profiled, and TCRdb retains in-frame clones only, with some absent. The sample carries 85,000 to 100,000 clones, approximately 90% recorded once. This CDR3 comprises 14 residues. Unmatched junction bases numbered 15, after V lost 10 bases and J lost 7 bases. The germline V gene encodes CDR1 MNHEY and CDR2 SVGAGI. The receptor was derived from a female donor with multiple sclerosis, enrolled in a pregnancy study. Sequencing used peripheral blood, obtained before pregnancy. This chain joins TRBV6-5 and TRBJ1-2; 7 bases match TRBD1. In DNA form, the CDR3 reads TGTGCCACCTCACCGCGGACAGGAAGGGCTGGCTACACCTTC. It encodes CATSPRTGRAGYTF.